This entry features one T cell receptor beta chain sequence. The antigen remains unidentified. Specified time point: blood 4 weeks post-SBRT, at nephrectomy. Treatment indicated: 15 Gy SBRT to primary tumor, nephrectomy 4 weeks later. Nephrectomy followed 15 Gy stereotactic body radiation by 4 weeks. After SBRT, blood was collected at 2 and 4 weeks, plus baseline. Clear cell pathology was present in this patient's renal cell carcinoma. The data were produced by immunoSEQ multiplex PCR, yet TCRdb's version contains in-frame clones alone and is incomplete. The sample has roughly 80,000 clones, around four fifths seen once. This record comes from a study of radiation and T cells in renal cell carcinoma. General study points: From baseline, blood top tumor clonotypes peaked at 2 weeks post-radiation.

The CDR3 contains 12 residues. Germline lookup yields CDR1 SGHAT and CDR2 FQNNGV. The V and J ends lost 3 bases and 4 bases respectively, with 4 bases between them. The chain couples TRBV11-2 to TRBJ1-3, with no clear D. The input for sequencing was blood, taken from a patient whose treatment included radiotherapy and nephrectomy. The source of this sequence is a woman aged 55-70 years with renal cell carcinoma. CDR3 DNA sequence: TGTGCCAGCAGCTTCACGGGAAACACCATATATTTT. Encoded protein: CASSFTGNTIYF.